Given below is one TCR beta chain in context. Its matching antigen is unknown. The time point was: before natalizumab initiation. Prior interferon beta treatment was universal, and the PML patients were all female. This CDR3 contains 17 residues. Germline loops: CDR1 LGHNA, CDR2 YNFKEQ. V lost 2 bases and J lost 4; bases outside the gene matches: 11. This record belongs to a study of multiple sclerosis patients with progressive multifocal leukoencephalopathy. Study outcomes and limitations: In most PML patients, TRB repertoires appeared less diverse by entropy.

This table comes from immunoSEQ multiplex PCR, and its TCRdb copy is limited to in-frame clones, with some not included. Of 25,000 to 35,000 clones listed, 85% to 95% are singletons. The chain joins TRBV4-2 to TRBJ2-3; the match to TRBD1 covers 8 bases. This TCR was recovered from a man aged 30 to 39 with multiple sclerosis. The sequencing input was PBMCs. The DNA of the CDR3 is TGTGCCAGCAGCCAAACGAGGGGACAGGAGGATTCAGATACGCAGTATTTT. Its protein product is CASSQTRGQEDSDTQYF.